A single sample gave rise to the 19 T cell receptor beta chains below, sequenced in a study of response to subunit inactivated influenza vaccine. Each CDR3 protein gets one entry after TCRdb re-called the RT-PCR reads with MiXCR. Of approximately 700,000 distinct CDR3 sequences listed, approximately 15% are singletons. This specimen consisted of PBMCs from blood, obtained less than 15 days before vaccination. Every receptor here comes from a man aged 50 to 60 who received an inactivated influenza vaccine.

This clonotype was observed a handful of times. CDR3 in amino acids: CASSQEVEETQYF. CDR3 coding DNA: TGCGCCAGCAGCCAAGAAGTCGAAGAGACCCAGTACTTC. The rearrangement uses TRBV4-1 and TRBJ2-5; no clear D. The CDR3 has 13 amino acids. Germline V gene data show CDR1 as MGHRA and CDR2 as YSYEKL. Trimming removed 0 bases at V and 3 bases at J, with 5 bases between.

V and J are TRBV7-9 and TRBJ2-7, with D maybe TRBD1 (6 bases). The germline V and J ends were trimmed by 2 bases and 6 bases, with 14 bases remaining between them. The V gene's germline CDR1 is SEHNR and CDR2 FQNEAQ (reference sequence). The CDR3 spans 14 residues. For the CDR3, the DNA is TGTGCCAGCAGCTTATCCGGGACAACACGCGAGCAGTACTTC. Protein: CASSLSGTTREQYF. The whole variable domain, remainder taken from reference TRBV7-9 and TRBJ2-7, is DTGVSQNPRHKITKRGQNVTFRCDPISEHNRLYWYRQTLGQGPEFLTYFQNEAQLEKSRLLSDRFSAERPKGSFSTLEIQRTEQGDSAMYLCASSLSGTTREQYFGPGTRLTVT.

This clonotype occurred many times. The chain is built from TRBV6-1 and TRBJ2-1; 10 bases align to TRBD2. Trimming removed 7 bases from V and 7 bases from J; junction bases left unmatched: 13. This CDR3 is built from 16 residues. Germline V gene sequence: CDR1 MNHNS, CDR2 SASEGT. The CDR3 DNA follows: TGTGCCAGCACCATGCTGCCTAGCGGGAGTCGGAATGAGCAGTTCTTC. It specifies CASTMLPSGSRNEQFF.

The chain couples TRBV4-3 to TRBJ2-3, with D perhaps matching TRBD2 (6 bases). V was clipped by 0 bases and J by 2 bases, with 12 bases between them. The CDR3 consists of 16 residues. Germline assignment: CDR1 LGHNA and CDR2 YSLEER. CDR3 amino acids: CASSQDMGGVTDTQYF. The DNA of the CDR3 is TGCGCCAGCAGCCAAGATATGGGCGGGGTCACAGATACGCAGTATTTT.

This clonotype was detected a few times. V gene TRBV6-2 or TRBV6-3 combines with J gene TRBJ2-4; D is perhaps TRBD2 (6 bases). Germline loops: CDR1 MNHEY, CDR2 SVGEGT. The V end was cut by 4 bases, the J end by 7 bases, with 20 bases between. CDR3 size: 16 residues. CDR3 coding DNA: TGTGCCAGCAGTTCCTCTGGGGCGGTACGGGGGAACATTCAGTACTTC. Translating gives CASSSSGAVRGNIQYF.

The sample holds many counts of this clonotype. The chain employs TRBV6-2 or TRBV6-3 and TRBJ2-1, with a possible D match to TRBD1 (5 bases). Trimming shortened V by 0 bases and J by 5 bases, and 8 bases separated the two germline ends. Looked up from germline, CDR1 is MNHEY and CDR2 is SVGEGT. The CDR3 has 14 residues. This chain's CDR3 is CASSYSAGHNEQFF. In DNA form, the CDR3 reads TGTGCCAGCAGTTACTCGGCAGGGCACAATGAGCAGTTCTTC.

The CDR3 loop reads CSAPGPGHRETQYF. In DNA form, the CDR3 reads TGCAGTGCTCCTGGACCGGGACATCGGGAGACCCAGTACTTC. The chain couples TRBV20-1 to TRBJ2-5, with a tentative D call TRBD1 (6 bases). The germline gives CDR1 DFQATT, CDR2 SNEGSKA (reference sequence). V lost 5 bases, J lost 5 bases, and 18 bases lay in between. The CDR3 is 14 amino acids.

This clonotype was picked up a small number of times. The chain uses TRBV2 and TRBJ2-1; tentatively, D is TRBD1 (5 bases). V dropped 4 bases and J dropped 1 base, with 14 bases sitting between them. In germline, CDR1 is SNHLY, CDR2 FYNNEI. The CDR3 covers 16 residues. The CDR3 DNA reads TGTGCCAGCAGTGTGTCTGGGGCTATGTCCTACAATGAGCAGTTCTTC. Translated, it gives CASSVSGAMSYNEQFF.

This clonotype was observed a handful of times. The chain employs TRBV6-1 and TRBJ1-4; perhaps TRBD1 as D (6 bases). Deletions cut 7 bases from V and 4 bases from J, with 19 bases between. Germline V gene sequence: CDR1 MNHNS, CDR2 SASEGT. The CDR3 consists of 16 residues. The CDR3 reads CASKGEGGRFNEKLFF. For the CDR3, the DNA is TGTGCCAGCAAAGGGGAGGGGGGGCGTTTTAATGAAAAACTGTTTTTT.

This clonotype appeared a few times. The V call is TRBV2, the J call TRBJ2-1; 7 bases map to TRBD2. Germline CDR1 reads SNHLY; CDR2 reads FYNNEI. V shed 2 bases and J 5 bases; nucleotides not matched to a gene: 12. There are 17 residues in the CDR3. In DNA form, the CDR3 reads TGTGCCAGCAGTGAAAGAATAGGGAGGGCCGAGAACAATGAGCAGTTCTTC. As protein: CASSERIGRAENNEQFF.

In its sample, this clonotype was seen many times. The J gene is TRBJ1-1, the V gene TRBV28, with TRBD1 matching 7 bases. With 6 bases clipped from V and 1 base from J, the junction kept 11 bases outside the gene matches. The CDR3 is 16 amino acids. The germline gives CDR1 MDHEN, CDR2 SYDVKM. CDR3 nucleotides: TGTGCCAGCAGGGCCCTTTCGACAGGGCGGAACACTGAAGCTTTCTTT. Translating gives CASRALSTGRNTEAFF.

This clonotype was detected a few times. The gene calls are TRBV12-3 or TRBV12-4 and TRBJ2-3, with D perhaps being TRBD1 or TRBD2 (5 bases each). This CDR3 has 12 residues. The germline V and J ends were trimmed by 5 bases and 7 bases, with 10 bases remaining between them. Here the CDR3 reads CASSLGTYTQYF. For the CDR3, the DNA is TGTGCCAGCAGTCTCGGGACCTATACGCAGTATTTT.

Note on this clonotype: Likely a read error: the CDR3 ends without its conserved phenylalanine or tryptophan. This rearrangement joins TRBV20-1 to TRBJ2-1, with 8 positions matching TRBD2. The V gene's germline CDR1 is DFQATT and CDR2 SNEGSKA (reference sequence). Unmatched junction bases numbered 13, after V lost 6 bases and J lost 3 bases. This CDR3 has 16 amino acids. For the CDR3, the DNA is TGCAGTGCCAGGGCAATAACACTAGCGGACTACAATGAGCAGTTCTTG. Amino acids: CSARAITLADYNEQFL.

This clonotype was recorded at least ten times. The chain joins TRBV5-5 to TRBJ2-1; maybe TRBD2 (5 bases). The CDR3 contains 14 residues. The germline V and J ends were trimmed by 0 bases and 4 bases, with 8 bases remaining between them. Germline V lookup: CDR1 SGHKS, CDR2 YYEKEE (reference sequence). CDR3: CASSLETNYNEQFF. The CDR3 nucleotides read TGTGCCAGCAGCTTGGAGACTAATTACAATGAGCAGTTCTTC.

This clonotype was picked up a small number of times. The CDR3 loop reads CASSLIHSTKNIQYF. The CDR3 DNA sequence: TGTGCCAGCAGCTTAATCCACTCAACTAAAAACATTCAGTACTTC. This chain links TRBV7-3 with TRBJ2-4, with unresolved D. The V gene's germline CDR1 is SGHTA and CDR2 FQGTGA. Trimming pared 1 base from V and 4 bases from J, leaving 11 bases between. The CDR3 contains 15 residues.

This clonotype was counted a few times. The genes are TRBV7-2 and TRBJ2-5, with TRBD2 as a possible D gene (6 bases). Germline CDR1 reads SGHTA; CDR2 reads FQGNSA. The V end lost 3 bases, the J end lost 4 bases, and 12 bases lay between the germline ends. The length of the CDR3 is 14 residues. The CDR3 DNA follows: TGTGCCAGCAGCTTGCGGGGAAACGGAGAGACCCAGTACTTC. Protein product: CASSLRGNGETQYF.

The chain is built from TRBV28 and TRBJ2-7; TRBD2 might be the D (7 bases). Germline CDR1 reads MDHEN; CDR2 reads SYDVKM. V lost 2 bases and J 4 bases, leaving 15 bases between the germline ends. This CDR3 contains 15 residues. CDR3 bases: TGTGCCAGCAGTTTACAGGGGAGGGACACATACGAGCAGTACTTC. Translated: CASSLQGRDTYEQYF.

V gene TRBV5-1 combines with J gene TRBJ2-5; TRBD2 matches at 7 bases. The CDR3 has 16 amino acids. V shed 0 bases and J 0 bases; nucleotides not matched to a gene: 5. CDR1 and CDR2 (germline): SGHRS, YFSETQ. CDR3 loop: CASSLGSSGNQETQYF. The CDR3 bases are TGCGCCAGCAGCTTGGGATCTAGCGGTAACCAAGAGACCCAGTACTTC.

This clonotype was seen a few times. The chain employs TRBV15 and TRBJ2-7, with TRBD2 as a possible D gene (6 bases). This CDR3 is built from 14 residues. V lost 2 bases, J lost 2 bases, and 10 bases lay in between. Germline V gene sequence: CDR1 LNHNV, CDR2 YYDKDF (reference sequence). CDR3 sequence: CATSRLANPYEQYF. Written as DNA, the CDR3 is TGTGCCACCAGCAGACTAGCGAACCCCTACGAGCAGTACTTC.